The clone carrying this T cell receptor (beta chain) was detected ten times or more. The antigen is unknown. Patients underwent thyroid surgery, and none had received any treatment before it. The sample belongs to a study of metastatic and nonmetastatic thyroid tumors. Study-level information: Thyroid patients, malignant and benign, had repertoires compared across blood and tumor or nodule tissue.

Study-wide findings and caveats: In both blood and tumor samples, TCR beta diversity was reported significantly higher for malignant than benign nodules.

This CDR3 region has 14 residues. In germline, CDR1 is SEHNR, CDR2 FQNEAQ (reference sequence). Trimming removed 4 bases from V and 0 bases from J, with 7 bases in between. Original methodology: The study's classifier, a distant-metastasis tool for papillary thyroid cancer, was built using CDR3 differences across clinicopathological groups. Via MiXCR, TCRdb re-called the PCR reads. The V and J calls here are based on TCRdb, not the publication. The sample holds roughly 71,000 clones; 15% to 20% are singletons and the top ten take roughly 13%. The specimen was blood. The receptor was derived from a female donor with papillary thyroid cancer or a benign thyroid nodule (not recorded which). Some clones in this sample may be carry-over from other donors' samples. The genes are TRBV7-9 and TRBJ1-5; the D is unclear. CDR3: CASSSSGSNQPQHF. CDR3 coding DNA: TGTGCCAGCAGCTCATCGGGTAGCAATCAGCCCCAGCATTTT.